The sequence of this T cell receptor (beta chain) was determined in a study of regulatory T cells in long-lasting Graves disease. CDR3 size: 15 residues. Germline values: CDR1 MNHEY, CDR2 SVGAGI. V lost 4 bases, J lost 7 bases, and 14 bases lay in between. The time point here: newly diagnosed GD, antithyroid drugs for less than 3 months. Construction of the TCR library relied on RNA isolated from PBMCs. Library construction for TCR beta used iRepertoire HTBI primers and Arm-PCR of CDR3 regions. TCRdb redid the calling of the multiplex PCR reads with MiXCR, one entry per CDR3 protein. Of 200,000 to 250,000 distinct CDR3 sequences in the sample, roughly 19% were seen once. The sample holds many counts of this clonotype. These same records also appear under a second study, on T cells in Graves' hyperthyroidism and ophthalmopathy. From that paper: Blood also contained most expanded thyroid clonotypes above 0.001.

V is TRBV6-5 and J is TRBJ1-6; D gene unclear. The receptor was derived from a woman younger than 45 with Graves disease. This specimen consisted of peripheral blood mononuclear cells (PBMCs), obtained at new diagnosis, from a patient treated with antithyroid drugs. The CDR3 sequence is CASSSRAPSNSPLHF. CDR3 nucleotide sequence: TGTGCCAGCAGTTCCCGGGCCCCGTCGAATTCACCCCTCCACTTT.